This entry lists 8 T cell receptor beta chains sequenced from one sample in a study of blood T cells in healthy people across ages. The second PCR ran roughly 6 to 11 cycles with a sample-barcoded 5' primer and J-beta primers. A single record per CDR3 protein comes from TCRdb applying MiXCR to the 5' RACE reads. The sample has about 1.5 million distinct CDR3 sequences, 40% to 50% seen once. The source material was blood. Receptors originate from a woman aged 18-29 years in good health.

The genes are TRBV27 and TRBJ2-3, with D perhaps being TRBD1 or TRBD2 (5 bases each). This CDR3 comprises 17 residues. Trimming stripped 7 bases from V and 2 bases from J, with 22 bases between. Germline V gene data show CDR1 as MNHEY and CDR2 as SMNVEV (reference sequence). The CDR3 sequence is CASNPLLGAGYTDTQYF. In DNA, the CDR3 is TGTGCCAGCAACCCCTTGTTGGGAGCAGGGTACACAGATACGCAGTATTTT.

This clonotype was found a few times. This sequence joins TRBV27 and TRBJ2-2; the D call may be TRBD1 or TRBD2 (7 bases each). The V and J ends lost 8 bases and 2 bases respectively, with 12 bases between them. From germline, CDR1 is MNHEY and CDR2 SMNVEV (reference sequence). The CDR3 is made up of 14 amino acids. The CDR3 nucleotides read TGTGCCAGCGTGGGAGGGGGCAACACCGGGGAGCTGTTTTTT. It codes for CASVGGGNTGELFF.

The J gene is TRBJ2-7, the V gene TRBV30; D may correspond to TRBD1 or TRBD2 (5 bases each). V was pared by 2 bases and J by 0 bases, with 17 bases between. The CDR3 spans 16 residues. Germline CDR1 reads GTSNPN; CDR2 reads SVGIG (reference sequence). The CDR3 coding sequence is TGTGCCTGGAGTCATCTCCAAGGGACGAGCTCCTACGAGCAGTACTTC. Residues: CAWSHLQGTSSYEQYF.

CDR3 protein: CATSSSRAYEQYF. CDR3 DNA: TGTGCCACCAGCAGTAGCAGGGCGTACGAGCAGTACTTC. This rearrangement joins TRBV15 to TRBJ2-7; tentative D call: TRBD1 (5 bases). The CDR3 extends over 13 amino acids. CDR1 is LNHNV and CDR2 is YYDKDF in the germline V gene (reference sequence). V was shortened by 3 bases and J by 4 bases, with 10 bases between the two germline ends. The whole variable domain, filled in from reference TRBV15 and TRBJ2-7, reads DAMVIQNPRYQVTQFGKPVTLSCSQTLNHNVMYWYQQKSSQAPKLLFHYYDKDFNNEADTPDNFQSRRPNTSFCFLDIRSPGLGDTAMYLCATSSSRAYEQYFGPGTRLTVT.

A single count supports this clonotype. CDR3 sequence: CASSPSGGFYYNEQYF. CDR3 bases: TGTGCCAGCAGCCCCAGTGGGGGCTTTTACTACAATGAGCAGTACTTC. The chain joins TRBV7-2 to TRBJ2-1, with a weak D call TRBD1 (6 bases). The tail of the sequence fits TRBJ2-7 better, so the J call may be wrong. Per germline, CDR1 SGHTA and CDR2 FQGNSA. The CDR3 covers 16 residues.

The chain uses TRBV29-1 and TRBJ2-1, with D possibly being TRBD2 (5 bases). Per germline, CDR1 SQVTM and CDR2 ANQGSEA. CDR3 length equals 15 residues. Trimming stripped 4 bases from V and 2 bases from J, with 15 bases between. CDR3 sequence: CSVVLPGSPYNEQFF. CDR3 coding DNA: TGCAGCGTTGTCTTGCCGGGGAGCCCCTACAATGAGCAGTTCTTC.

This clonotype was detected only a few times. The chain couples TRBV14 to TRBJ2-5, with D possibly called TRBD1 or TRBD2 (5 bases each). This CDR3 region has 16 residues. The ends were cut back, 0 bases at V and 5 bases at J, with 16 bases in the middle. From germline, CDR1 is SGHDN and CDR2 FVKESK. CDR3 sequence reads: CASSQDLAMGVETQYF. The CDR3 DNA follows: TGTGCCAGCAGCCAAGATTTGGCGATGGGGGTTGAGACCCAGTACTTC.

This clonotype has a handful of counts. This chain joins TRBV10-3 and TRBJ1-6, with 7 bases aligning to TRBD1. Germline CDR1 reads ENHRY; CDR2 reads SYGVKD. The CDR3 contains 15 residues. Germline trimming cut 9 bases from V and 11 bases from J; bases unmatched to any gene: 16. The DNA of the CDR3 is TGTGCCATAAGGAGTGGACAGGCCTGGGAGACACCCCTCCACTTT. Amino acid sequence: CAIRSGQAWETPLHF.